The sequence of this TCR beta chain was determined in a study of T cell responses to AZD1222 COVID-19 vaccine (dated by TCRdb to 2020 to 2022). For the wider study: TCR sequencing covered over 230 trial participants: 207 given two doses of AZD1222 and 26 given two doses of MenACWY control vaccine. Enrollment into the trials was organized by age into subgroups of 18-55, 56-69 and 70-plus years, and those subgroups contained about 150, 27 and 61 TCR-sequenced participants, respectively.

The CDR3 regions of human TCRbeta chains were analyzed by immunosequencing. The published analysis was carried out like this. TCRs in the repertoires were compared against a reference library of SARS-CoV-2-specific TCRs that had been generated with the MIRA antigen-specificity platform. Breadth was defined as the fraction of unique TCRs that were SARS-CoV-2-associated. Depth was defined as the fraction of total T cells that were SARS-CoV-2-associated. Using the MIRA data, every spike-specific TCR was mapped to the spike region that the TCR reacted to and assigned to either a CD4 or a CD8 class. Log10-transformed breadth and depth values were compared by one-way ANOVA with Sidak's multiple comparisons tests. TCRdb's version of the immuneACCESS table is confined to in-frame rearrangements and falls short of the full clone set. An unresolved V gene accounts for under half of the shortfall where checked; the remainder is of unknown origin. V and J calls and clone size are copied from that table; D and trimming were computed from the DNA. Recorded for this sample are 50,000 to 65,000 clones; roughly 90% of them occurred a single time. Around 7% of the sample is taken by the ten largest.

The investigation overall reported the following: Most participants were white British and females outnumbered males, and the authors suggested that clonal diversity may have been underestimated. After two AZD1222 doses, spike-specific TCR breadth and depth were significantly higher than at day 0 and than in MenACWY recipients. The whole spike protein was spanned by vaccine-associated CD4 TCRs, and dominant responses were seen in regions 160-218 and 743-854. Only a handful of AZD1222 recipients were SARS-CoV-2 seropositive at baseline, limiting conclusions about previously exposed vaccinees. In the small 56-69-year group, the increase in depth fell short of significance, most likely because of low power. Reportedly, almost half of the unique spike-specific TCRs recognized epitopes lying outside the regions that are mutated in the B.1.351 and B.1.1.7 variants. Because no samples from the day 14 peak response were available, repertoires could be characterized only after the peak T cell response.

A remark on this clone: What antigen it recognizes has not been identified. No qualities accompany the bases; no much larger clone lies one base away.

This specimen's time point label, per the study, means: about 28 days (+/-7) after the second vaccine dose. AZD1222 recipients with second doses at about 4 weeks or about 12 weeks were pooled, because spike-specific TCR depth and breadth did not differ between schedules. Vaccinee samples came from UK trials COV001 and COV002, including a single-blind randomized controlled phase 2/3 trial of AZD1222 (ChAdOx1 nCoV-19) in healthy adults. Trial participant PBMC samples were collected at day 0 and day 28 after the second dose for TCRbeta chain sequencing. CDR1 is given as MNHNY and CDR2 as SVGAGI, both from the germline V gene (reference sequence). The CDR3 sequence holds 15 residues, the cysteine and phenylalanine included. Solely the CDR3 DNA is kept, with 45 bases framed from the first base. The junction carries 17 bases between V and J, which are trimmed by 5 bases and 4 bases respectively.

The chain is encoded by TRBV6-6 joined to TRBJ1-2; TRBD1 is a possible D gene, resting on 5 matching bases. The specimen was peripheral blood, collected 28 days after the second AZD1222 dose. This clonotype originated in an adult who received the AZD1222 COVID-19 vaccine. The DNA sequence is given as TGTGCCAGCAGTCCGACGCCGGTCGGGGGCTATGGCTACACCTTC. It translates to CASSPTPVGGYGYTF.